This record concerns one T cell receptor (beta chain) sequence. The antigen remains unidentified. The same CDR3 is also encoded by other DNA sequences in this sample. Trimming shortened V by 3 bases and J by 5 bases, and 16 bases separated the two germline ends. The CDR3 spans 15 residues. Germline values: CDR1 MNHNS, CDR2 SASEGT. The donors were adults (healthy and HIV-negative) with no recent acute infections or vaccinations. The record originates from a study of shared clonotypes between healthy human individuals. Findings and caveats of the study: Only blood samples were collected, and tissue repertoires likely differ. Incompleteness in sorted-subset sequencing, despite large depth, was shown by rarefaction. The expectation was that sequencing depth would affect clonotype sharing among donors.

The repertoire was sequenced with immunoSEQ multiplex PCR; TCRdb's copy has only in-frame clones and lacks some. Of roughly 2.5 million clones listed, about 92% are singletons. The V and J genes are TRBV6-1 and TRBJ1-1; tentative D call: TRBD1 (5 bases). The origin of this receptor is a man younger than 35 in good health. The specimen was naive CD4+ T cells sorted from blood. Subset denoted: CD45RA+ positively selected. DNA of the CDR3: TGTGCCAGCAGTGAGGCTACCGGGGCCAGGACTGAAGCTTTCTTT. This translates into CASSEATGARTEAFF.